The 18 T cell receptor beta chains below were found in one sample sequenced in a study of Graves' ophthalmopathy and Graves' hyperthyroidism. Scientists amplified the TCR beta CDR3 regions from RNA transcripts. After a first-round RT-PCR with HTBI primers, a second-round multiplex PCR was run. TCRdb analysed the multiplex PCR reads with MiXCR anew, one entry per CDR3 protein. The table has 200,000 to 300,000 distinct CDR3 sequences, around 50% seen once; the top ten hold approximately 51%. Sequencing was performed on peripheral blood. The receptors originated from an adult man with Graves' ophthalmopathy.

This chain connects TRBV19 to TRBJ2-7, with TRBD1 as a possible D gene (6 bases). V was pared by 6 bases and J by 5 bases, with 11 bases between. The CDR3 spans 12 residues. Germline V lookup: CDR1 LNHDA, CDR2 SQIVND (reference sequence). In nucleotides, the CDR3 is TGTGCCAGTAGCGCCAGGGGCAACGAGCAGTACTTC. Amino acid sequence: CASSARGNEQYF.

This clonotype is a singleton in its sample. The conserved final phenylalanine or tryptophan is absent from the CDR3, which likely points to a read error. CDR3 sequence reads: CASSPGLKNYEQYL. The CDR3 nucleotides read TGTGCCAGCAGCCCGGGACTGAAGAACTACGAGCAGTACCTC. This rearrangement joins TRBV7-2 to TRBJ2-7; the D gene is possibly TRBD2 (6 bases). V was cut by 5 bases and J by 3 bases, with 14 bases left in between. The CDR3 has 14 residues. From germline, CDR1 is SGHTA and CDR2 FQGNSA.

V and J are TRBV19 and TRBJ2-7; 9 bases agree with TRBD1. There are 16 residues in the CDR3. V trimming: 4 bases; J trimming: 2 bases; junction bases outside the gene matches: 9. Germline-derived CDR1 and CDR2 are LNHDA and SQIVND (reference sequence). This chain's CDR3 is CASSKDRGRPAYEQYF. The CDR3 coding sequence is TGTGCCAGTAGTAAGGACAGGGGCCGCCCCGCCTACGAGCAGTACTTC.

Points on this clonotype: With a much larger clone just one base away, this may be a read error. This chain links TRBV29-1 with TRBJ2-7; TRBD1 agrees at 9 bases. The germline gives CDR1 SQVTM, CDR2 ANQGSEA. CDR3 length: 13 amino acids. Germline trimming cut 6 bases from V and 6 bases from J; bases unmatched to any gene: 9. CDR3 bases: TGCAGCGTCAACGGACAGGGGACGGGCGAGCAGTACTTC. As protein: CSVNGQGTGEQYF.

The chain uses TRBV10-2 and TRBJ2-5; the match to TRBD2 covers 7 bases. The junction had 5 bases not matched to a gene; V was cut back by 5 bases and J by 2 bases. This CDR3 is 14 amino acids long. The germline V gene has CDR1 WSHSY and CDR2 SAAADI. CDR3 DNA: TGCGCCAGCAGTACGGGGGGAACTCAAGAGACCCAGTACTTC. It encodes CASSTGGTQETQYF.

This clonotype was counted a few times. The V gene is TRBV5-1, the J gene TRBJ2-2; D perhaps matches TRBD2 (5 bases). The CDR3 runs to 16 residues. Trimming stripped 5 bases from V and 2 bases from J, with 16 bases between. Germline V CDR1 and CDR2: SGHRS, YFSETQ. The CDR3 DNA reads as TGCGCCAGCAGATCGGGAAGCGGCCTAAACACCGGGGAGCTGTTTTTT. This codes for CASRSGSGLNTGELFF. Variable domain in full (rest from reference TRBV5-1 and TRBJ2-2): KAGVTQTPRYLIKTRGQQVTLSCSPISGHRSVSWYQQTPGQGLQFLFEYFSETQRNKGNFPGRFSGRQFSNSRSEMNVSTLELGDSALYLCASRSGSGLNTGELFFGEGSRLTVL.

This clonotype was counted a few times. A junction end diverges from the germline sequence, so it may reflect a read error. J is TRBJ2-5 and V is TRBV7-7; 7 nucleotides line up with TRBD1. The CDR3 runs 14 residues. Germline CDR1 SSHAT, CDR2 FNYEAQ (reference sequence). The DNA for the CDR3 is TGTGCTAGCAGCTCTACAGGGGCCGAAGAGACCCAGTACTTC. Its translation: CASSSTGAEETQYF. The full variable domain, with the rest looked up from reference TRBV7-7 and TRBJ2-5, is GAGVSQSPRYKVTKRGQDVTLRCDPISSHATLYWYQQALGQGPEFLTYFNYEAQPDKSGLPSDRFSAERPEGSISTLTIQRTEQRDSAMYRCASSSTGAEETQYFGPGTRLLVL.

The J gene is TRBJ2-6, the V gene TRBV15; no firm D call. Trimming took off 1 base at V and 0 bases at J, with 4 bases between the two ends. This CDR3 spans 15 amino acids. In germline, CDR1 is LNHNV, CDR2 YYDKDF (reference sequence). The CDR3 nucleotides read TGTGCCACCAGCAGAGTAAACTCTGGGGCCAACGTCCTGACTTTC. It translates to CATSRVNSGANVLTF.

With respect to this clonotype: Because it lacks the conserved phenylalanine or tryptophan at the end, this CDR3 is likely a read error. The limits of the CDR3 on the DNA are not certain, so only TCRdb's listed CDR3 is given. The gene calls are TRBV4-2 and TRBJ1-5. The germline gives CDR1 LGHNA, CDR2 YNFKEQ. The CDR3 has 8 amino acids, counting both end residues. The CDR3 is CASSCTPL.

This clonotype has ten or more counts. The genes are TRBV29-1 and TRBJ2-5; D gene ambiguous. This CDR3 has 11 residues. CDR1 SQVTM and CDR2 ANQGSEA come from the germline V gene. V lost 1 base to trimming and J lost 3 bases, with 3 bases between them. The DNA of the CDR3 is TGCAGCGTTGAAGGCAAAGAGACCCAGTACTTC. Its translation is CSVEGKETQYF. The complete variable domain, with remaining parts taken from reference TRBV29-1 and TRBJ2-5, reads SAVISQKPSRDICQRGTSLTIQCQVDSQVTMMFWYRQQPGQSLTLIATANQGSEATYESGFVIDKFPISRPNLTFSTLTVSNMSPEDSSIYLCSVEGKETQYFGPGTRLLVL.

This clonotype was detected only a few times. The chain links TRBV7-9 to TRBJ1-1, with 8 bases matching TRBD1. J gave up 8 bases and V 5 bases, and 10 bases lay outside the gene matches. Germline V CDR1 and CDR2: SEHNR, FQNEAQ (reference sequence). The CDR3 length is 14 residues. Here the CDR3 reads CASSQGQGPEEAFF. The CDR3 nucleotides read TGTGCCAGCAGCCAAGGACAGGGACCTGAAGAAGCTTTCTTT.

The chain uses TRBV2 and TRBJ2-2, with D perhaps TRBD2 (5 bases). Germline CDR1 is SNHLY and CDR2 is FYNNEI. This CDR3 has 14 residues. V gave up 5 bases and J gave up 6 bases, with 13 bases separating them. The CDR3 region has the DNA TGTGCCAGCAGTTACCCATCGAGGGCCGGGGAGCTGTTTTTT. It yields the protein CASSYPSRAGELFF.

The V call is TRBV29-1, the J call TRBJ1-2; 9 nucleotides align to TRBD1. This CDR3 comprises 15 residues. Germline assignment: CDR1 SQVTM and CDR2 ANQGSEA. V trimming: 2 bases; J trimming: 0 bases; junction bases outside the gene matches: 4. The CDR3 loop reads CSVERTGEANYGYTF. In DNA, the CDR3 is TGCAGCGTTGAACGGACAGGGGAAGCTAACTATGGCTACACCTTC.

The chain links TRBV20-1 to TRBJ2-5, with 8 positions matching TRBD2. The V and J ends lost 1 base and 5 bases, in that order; junction bases with no gene match: 9. This CDR3 is built from 15 residues. Germline CDR1 is DFQATT and CDR2 is SNEGSKA (reference sequence). The CDR3 nucleotides read TGCAGTGCTAGAGCTCTAGCGGGTGGGAGTGAGACCCAGTACTTC. The encoded protein is CSARALAGGSETQYF.

This clonotype rates as medium-sized (0.01 to 0.1%). CDR3 sequence (DNA): TGCAGCGTCAGAGGTTTAGGCCAAATGAACACTGAAGCTTTCTTT. Translating it yields CSVRGLGQMNTEAFF. The rearrangement links TRBV29-1 to TRBJ1-1, with unresolved D. The CDR3 contains 15 residues. Trimming removed 6 bases from V and 0 bases from J, with 17 bases in between. Per germline, CDR1 SQVTM and CDR2 ANQGSEA. Supplemented by reference TRBV29-1 and TRBJ1-1, the full variable domain reads SAVISQKPSRDICQRGTSLTIQCQVDSQVTMMFWYRQQPGQSLTLIATANQGSEATYESGFVIDKFPISRPNLTFSTLTVSNMSPEDSSIYLCSVRGLGQMNTEAFFGQGTRLTVV.

This clonotype appeared many times. The V gene is TRBV4-1, the J gene TRBJ1-6, with 10 nucleotides matching TRBD1. V gave up 3 bases and J gave up 11 bases; unmatched junction bases: 4. The CDR3 is 14 amino acids. The V gene's germline CDR1 is MGHRA and CDR2 YSYEKL. The CDR3 nucleotides are TGCGCCAGCAGCCAGGGACAGGGGCGACCACCCCTCCACTTT. Translating it yields CASSQGQGRPPLHF.

This clonotype was recorded a few times. This rearrangement joins TRBV10-3 to TRBJ1-5; TRBD1 is a possible D gene (5 bases). V was cut by 6 bases and J by 7 bases, with 16 bases left in between. This CDR3 is 14 amino acids long. Germline V gives CDR1 ENHRY, CDR2 SYGVKD. CDR3 protein: CAISSQEGRQPQHF. CDR3 bases: TGTGCCATCAGCTCACAGGAGGGGAGGCAGCCCCAGCATTTT.

The rearrangement joins TRBV20-1 to TRBJ1-1, with a possible D match to TRBD1 (6 bases). Between the trimmed V and J ends, which lost 6 bases and 8 bases, there was a span of 22 bases. The CDR3 sequence is 14 residues long. Germline V gene sequence: CDR1 DFQATT, CDR2 SNEGSKA (reference sequence). The CDR3 DNA reads TGCAGTGCCACCCCCGGACAGAGAGTTGTGGAAGCTTTCTTT. The encoded protein is CSATPGQRVVEAFF.